This T cell receptor beta chain was found in a study of T cell repertoires in cytomegalovirus infection. The germline V gene encodes CDR1 SGHTS and CDR2 YDEGEE. The CDR3 is 15 residues long. The V segment lost 4 bases and the J segment 7 bases; nucleotides outside the gene matches: 12. MiXCR was run by TCRdb on the reads, yielding one entry per CDR3 protein. The sample carries some 180,000 distinct CDR3 sequences, 17% recorded once. Study-level findings and limits: CMV-specific TCR beta clonotypes restricted by HLA-C dominated the ex vivo response.

This clonotype showed up just a few times. The antigen is undetermined. Sequences were obtained from CD8+ T cells from PBMCs. The genes are TRBV5-8 and TRBJ1-1, with 8 nucleotides matching TRBD1. The receptor was isolated from a human donor in good health (CMV status not recorded). Some clones in this sample may be carry-over from other donors' samples. CDR3: CASSAGQGRHSEAFF. The CDR3 DNA reads as TGTGCCAGCAGCGCAGGACAGGGACGACATAGTGAAGCTTTCTTT.